This T cell receptor (beta chain) was sequenced during a study of molecular identifiers for immune sequencing clone quantification. Study information: Replicates split RNA from around 18,000 or 91,000 naive CD8 cells five ways, and the researchers sequenced four portions. Study conclusions and caveats: Investigators reportedly could detect spiked Jurkat TCR RNA from one cell among about a million naive cells. Because of identical TCR molecules sharing a barcode, sizes of highly expanded clones could be underestimated.

A remark on this clonotype: Its antigen is unknown.

The CDR3 extends over 14 amino acids. Between the trimmed V and J ends, which lost 2 bases and 4 bases, there was a span of 12 bases. CDR1 is LGHNA, CDR2 YSLEER, per germline. Previously described methods and listed TCR primers were employed for the bulk TCR libraries. From the PCR reads, TCRdb called clonotypes with MiXCR, one entry per CDR3 protein. The sample yields some 650,000 distinct CDR3 sequences, less than 20% seen once. The sequenced material came from naive CD8+ T cells from blood, with Jurkat cell RNA spiked in. The subset here: FACS-sorted CD8+CD4-CCR7+CD45RA+ naive T cells. The V gene is TRBV4-3, the J gene TRBJ2-7; D might be TRBD2 (5 bases). The source of this sequence is a human donor in good health. Some libraries in this study had Jurkat cell RNA spiked in. CDR3 residues: CASSQFLGEYEQYF. CDR3 DNA: TGCGCCAGCAGCCAATTCTTGGGAGAATACGAGCAGTACTTC.